This entry lists 4 T cell receptor beta chains sequenced from one sample in a study of T cells after yellow fever vaccination. TCRdb re-called the 5' RACE reads through MiXCR, storing one row per CDR3 protein. Of tens of thousands of distinct CDR3 sequences detected, under 8% appear once; the ten largest clones hold about 40%. Sample: CD8+ T cells sorted from PBMCs, taken approximately 47 days after the first yellow fever vaccination. These receptors originate from a man younger than 35 who received the YFV17D yellow fever vaccine.

This clonotype was seen repeatedly, ten times or more. The chain combines TRBV28 with TRBJ1-2; weak D call: TRBD1 (5 bases). The CDR3 totals 14 residues. Germline V gives CDR1 MDHEN, CDR2 SYDVKM. Trimming removed 2 bases from V and 8 bases from J, with 15 bases in between. The CDR3 is CASSLPGPGRGYTF. The CDR3 region has the DNA TGTGCCAGCAGTTTACCCGGGCCAGGGCGCGGCTACACCTTC.

Ten or more counts support this clonotype. The V gene is TRBV4-1, the J gene TRBJ2-1, with D perhaps matching TRBD2 (6 bases). The CDR3 sequence is 14 residues long. V was trimmed by 0 bases and J by 4 bases, leaving 7 bases between them. Per the germline V gene, CDR1 is MGHRA and CDR2 is YSYEKL. In DNA, the CDR3 is TGCGCCAGCAGCCAAGAGGGAGGTTACAATGAGCAGTTCTTC. Its protein product is CASSQEGGYNEQFF.

DNA of the CDR3: TGCGCCAGCAGCCCCCGGGACATAAAATCCCCAGGCACAGATACGCAGTATTTT. Translating it yields CASSPRDIKSPGTDTQYF. The V gene is TRBV5-1, the J gene TRBJ2-3, with TRBD1 as a possible D gene (6 bases). CDR3 length: 18 residues. Between the trimmed V and J ends, which lost 4 bases and 1 base, there was a span of 22 bases. Germline-derived CDR1 and CDR2 are SGHRS and YFSETQ.

This chain links TRBV7-9 with TRBJ1-2, with D possibly TRBD1 on 5 matching bases. This CDR3 has 12 residues. Germline V gene data show CDR1 as SEHNR and CDR2 as FQNEAQ (reference sequence). V gave up 4 bases and J gave up 7 bases, with 10 bases separating them. The CDR3 coding sequence is TGTGCCAGCAGCTCCCAGGGTCGTGGCTACACCTTC. Translation gives CASSSQGRGYTF.